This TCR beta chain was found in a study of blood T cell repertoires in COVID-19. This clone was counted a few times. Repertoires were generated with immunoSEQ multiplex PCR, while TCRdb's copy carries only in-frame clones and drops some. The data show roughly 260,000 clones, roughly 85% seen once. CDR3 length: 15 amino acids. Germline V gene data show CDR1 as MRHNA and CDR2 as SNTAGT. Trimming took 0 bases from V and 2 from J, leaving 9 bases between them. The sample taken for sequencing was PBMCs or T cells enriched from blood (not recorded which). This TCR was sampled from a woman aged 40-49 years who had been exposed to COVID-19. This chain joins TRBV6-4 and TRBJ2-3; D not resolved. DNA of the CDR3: TGTGCCAGCAGTGACTCGGGCAGTTACACAGATACGCAGTATTTT. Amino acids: CASSDSGSYTDTQYF.